The 11 T cell receptor beta chains listed next were all sequenced from one sample in a study of technical replicates of blood from a few donors. Profiled with immunoSEQ multiplex PCR; TCRdb holds only in-frame clones, not every one. Here the sample spans around 74,000 clones, about 86% being singletons. The specimen was PBMCs. Every receptor here comes from a human donor in good health. Some clones in this sample may be carry-over from other donors' samples.

The chain couples TRBV6-1 to TRBJ2-1; D not resolved. This CDR3 region has 11 residues. Germline values: CDR1 MNHNS, CDR2 SASEGT. V lost 8 bases and J lost 3, with 5 bases in between. The CDR3 nucleotides are TGTGCCAGCTCCCTCTACAATGAGCAGTTCTTC. This translates into CASSLYNEQFF.

V and J are TRBV18 and TRBJ2-2, with unresolved D. The CDR3 is 15 residues long. V dropped 0 bases and J dropped 9 bases, with 14 bases sitting between them. Germline CDR1 and CDR2: KGHSH and LQKENI. The CDR3 sequence is CASSPPSSALRELFF. CDR3 DNA sequence: TGTGCCAGCTCACCACCGTCCAGCGCGTTACGGGAGCTGTTTTTT.

This chain connects TRBV7-3 to TRBJ2-1; 7 bases are shared with TRBD2. The CDR3 is made up of 15 amino acids. The V segment lost 2 bases and the J segment 4 bases; nucleotides outside the gene matches: 5. Germline V gene lookup returns CDR1 SGHTA and CDR2 FQGTGA. The CDR3 DNA reads as TGTGCCAGCAGCTTAGAGACGGGGGGATACAATGAGCAGTTCTTC. Its translation is CASSLETGGYNEQFF.

V is TRBV4-1 and J is TRBJ2-5, with D maybe TRBD1 (6 bases). The CDR3 is 16 residues long. Germline assignment: CDR1 MGHRA and CDR2 YSYEKL. Trimming stripped 1 base from V and 6 bases from J, with 18 bases between. CDR3 sequence (DNA): TGCGCCAGCAGCCAAGCGGCCGGGACACAGTGGAAGACCCAGTACTTC. This codes for CASSQAAGTQWKTQYF.

CDR3 loop: CASSRTGRKGTGELFF. CDR3 in DNA: TGCGCCAGCAGCCGTACAGGGAGAAAAGGCACCGGGGAGCTGTTTTTT. V usage is TRBV4-3 and J usage is TRBJ2-2, with a possible D match to TRBD1 (6 bases). CDR1 LGHNA and CDR2 YSLEER come from the germline V gene. The CDR3 spans 16 residues. V was pared by 4 bases and J by 4 bases, with 16 bases between.

V and J are TRBV7-6 and TRBJ2-1; D possibly corresponds to TRBD1 (6 bases). CDR1 and CDR2 (germline): SGHVS, FNYEAQ. V shed 1 base and J shed 5 bases, with 9 bases lying between them. The CDR3 totals 14 residues. The CDR3 sequence is CASSLDRVHNEQFF. CDR3 DNA sequence: TGTGCCAGCAGCTTAGACAGGGTACACAATGAGCAGTTCTTC.

This sequence joins TRBV6-6 and TRBJ1-1; TRBD1 aligns across 11 bases. This CDR3 has 15 amino acids. Germline V gene sequence: CDR1 MNHNY, CDR2 SVGAGI (reference sequence). Trimming took 9 bases from V and 5 from J; bases not matched to a gene: 11. The CDR3 nucleotides read TGTGCCAGGGGACAGGGGGTTCCCTTGGGGACTGAAGCTTTCTTT. It yields the protein CARGQGVPLGTEAFF.

This clone has just a few counts. The rearrangement links TRBV7-2 to TRBJ1-2, with D hard to call. This CDR3 contains 14 residues. The germline V and J ends were trimmed by 3 bases and 5 bases, with 13 bases remaining between them. Germline values: CDR1 SGHTA, CDR2 FQGNSA. CDR3 sequence (DNA): TGTGCCAGCAGCTTGGAGGGCGCAATTTATGGCTACACCTTC. Amino acid sequence: CASSLEGAIYGYTF.

This clone occurred a few times. The rearrangement joins TRBV12-5 to TRBJ2-2; D is perhaps TRBD1 (5 bases). V lost 1 base and J 5 bases, leaving 11 bases between the germline ends. The CDR3 spans 15 residues. In germline, CDR1 is LGHNT, CDR2 FRNRAP. This chain's CDR3 is CASGLAGLGTGELFF. CDR3 bases: TGTGCTAGTGGTTTGGCAGGGTTGGGGACCGGGGAGCTGTTTTTT. Full variable domain (rest looked up from reference TRBV12-5 and TRBJ2-2): DARVTQTPRHKVTEMGQEVTMRCQPILGHNTVFWYRQTMMQGLELLAYFRNRAPLDDSGMPKDRFSAEMPDATLATLKIQPSEPRDSAVYFCASGLAGLGTGELFFGEGSRLTVL.

The rearrangement joins TRBV10-1 to TRBJ2-1, with D unresolved. Trimming removed 6 bases at V and 10 bases at J, with 25 bases between. CDR3 size: 16 residues. CDR1 and CDR2 (germline): WNHNN, SYGVQD (reference sequence). The DNA for the CDR3 is TGCGCCAGCAGAGGCTTCGACTCCTCCGAGATCCTAGAGCAGTTCTTC. This encodes CASRGFDSSEILEQFF.

The chain carries TRBV12-5 and TRBJ2-7, with 12 bases identical to TRBD1. The germline gives CDR1 LGHNT, CDR2 FRNRAP. The CDR3 is 17 amino acids. V shed 2 bases and J 4 bases; nucleotides not matched to a gene: 9. The CDR3, as DNA: TGTGCTAGTGGTTTGTCCGGGGGACAGGGGGCCGCGTACGAGCAGTACTTC. Protein: CASGLSGGQGAAYEQYF.